The 31 T cell receptor beta chains in this list originate from one sample, sequenced in a study of T cells after posttransplantation cyclophosphamide. Profiling relied on immunoSEQ multiplex PCR, and the TCRdb table lists in-frame clones only, not all of them. There are more than 10,000 clones in the sample, none observed a single time. Cyclophosphamide on days +3 and +4 followed busulfan-fludarabine conditioning and a marrow graft. Sequenced material: PBMCs, taken after allogeneic stem cell transplant with posttransplant cyclophosphamide. These receptors originate from a female patient between 40 and 55 years old who received an allogeneic stem cell transplant from an unrelated donor, was CMV-positive, and had acute GVHD only. Some T cells may be provided by the graft donor.

J is TRBJ2-7 and V is TRBV15; the match to TRBD1 covers 8 bases. CDR1 and CDR2 from the germline V gene are LNHNV and YYDKDF (reference sequence). CDR3 length equals 15 residues. After removal of 3 bases from V and 2 bases from J, the junction contained 6 bases not matched to a gene. The CDR3 sequence: CATSRSQGAPYEQYF. Written as DNA, the CDR3 is TGTGCCACCAGCAGGTCCCAGGGGGCTCCCTACGAGCAGTACTTC.

The sample holds many counts of this clone. The chain links TRBV7-9 to TRBJ1-4; 8 bases line up with TRBD1. The CDR3 has 13 residues. The V gene's germline CDR1 is SEHNR and CDR2 FQNEAQ (reference sequence). Unmatched junction bases numbered 4, after V lost 3 bases and J lost 10 bases. Here the CDR3 reads CASSFDRGRKLFF. The CDR3 DNA follows: TGTGCCAGCAGCTTTGACAGGGGAAGAAAACTGTTTTTT.

This clone was detected ten times or more. V and J are TRBV15 and TRBJ2-1, with TRBD2 identical over 9 bases. V lost 3 bases and J lost 4; bases outside the gene matches: 7. Germline CDR1 LNHNV, CDR2 YYDKDF (reference sequence). The CDR3 is 16 amino acids. The CDR3 nucleotides read TGTGCCACCAGCAGTCCCGGGACTAGCCCTTACAATGAGCAGTTCTTC. It yields the protein CATSSPGTSPYNEQFF.

This clone was seen many times. This rearrangement joins TRBV30 to TRBJ1-3; D is uncertain. V lost 4 bases and J lost 4, with 5 bases in between. The CDR3 spans 11 residues. Germline lookup yields CDR1 GTSNPN and CDR2 SVGIG (reference sequence). CDR3: CAWTGGNTIYF. The CDR3 coding sequence is TGTGCCTGGACAGGAGGAAACACCATATATTTT.

This clone was recorded many times. The chain links TRBV6-5 to TRBJ2-2; 7 bases map to TRBD1. Germline V lookup: CDR1 MNHEY, CDR2 SVGAGI. The length of the CDR3 is 15 residues. The trim removed 6 bases at V and 5 bases at J, leaving 9 bases unmatched. CDR3 amino acids: CASRARQGATGELFF. CDR3 DNA sequence: TGTGCCAGCAGGGCTAGACAGGGAGCAACCGGGGAGCTGTTTTTT.

This clone has ten or more counts. The V and J genes are TRBV11-2 and TRBJ1-6; no firm D call. This CDR3 comprises 15 residues. Between the trimmed V and J ends, which lost 5 bases and 9 bases, there was a span of 17 bases. The germline V gene encodes CDR1 SGHAT and CDR2 FQNNGV. CDR3 DNA: TGTGCCAGCAGCCCCCCGGGATTGCTTAGTTCACCCCTCCACTTT. Translating it yields CASSPPGLLSSPLHF.

This clone showed up many times. This chain connects TRBV7-9 to TRBJ2-3; 15 bases are shared with TRBD2. Germline loops: CDR1 SEHNR, CDR2 FQNEAQ (reference sequence). CDR3 size: 19 residues. Losses at the gene ends were 5 bases for V and 0 bases for J; bases not matched to a gene: 9. CDR3 loop: CASSPEGGLAGGSTDTQYF. The CDR3 bases are TGTGCCAGCAGCCCCGAGGGGGGACTAGCGGGAGGTAGCACAGATACGCAGTATTTT.

This clone appeared many times. V and J are TRBV7-3 and TRBJ2-1, with 7 nucleotides matching TRBD1. Germline CDR1 reads SGHTA; CDR2 reads FQGTGA. This CDR3 region has 14 residues. V gave up 6 bases and J gave up 0 bases; unmatched junction bases: 2. The CDR3 sequence is CASSAGGSYNEQFF. The CDR3 nucleotides are TGTGCCAGCAGTGCAGGGGGCTCCTACAATGAGCAGTTCTTC.

This sequence joins TRBV30 and TRBJ1-2; 8 bases agree with TRBD1. CDR1 and CDR2 (germline): GTSNPN, SVGIG (reference sequence). CDR3 length: 13 residues. With 2 bases clipped from V and 6 bases from J, the junction kept 5 bases outside the gene matches. CDR3 coding DNA: TGTGCCTGGAGTATCGGGACAGGCGATGGCTACACCTTC. It specifies CAWSIGTGDGYTF.

This chain uses TRBV27 with TRBJ1-5; D ambiguous. Deletions cut 2 bases from V and 3 bases from J, with 14 bases between. The CDR3 is 16 amino acids. Germline CDR1 and CDR2: MNHEY and SMNVEV (reference sequence). The CDR3 protein is CASSLKNIPYNQPQHF. CDR3 DNA: TGTGCCAGCAGTTTAAAAAACATACCGTACAATCAGCCCCAGCATTTT.

There are many counts of this clone. V and J are TRBV5-1 and TRBJ2-1; TRBD2 agrees at 12 bases. The germline gives CDR1 SGHRS, CDR2 YFSETQ. The CDR3 has 18 amino acids. Trimming at V came to 4 bases and at J to 0 bases, leaving 8 bases not matched to a gene. The CDR3: CASSGRTSGESSYNEQFF. The CDR3 DNA follows: TGCGCCAGCAGCGGCCGGACTAGCGGGGAGAGCTCCTACAATGAGCAGTTCTTC.

This clone was seen many times. The rearrangement joins TRBV7-9 to TRBJ1-5; no firm D call. V was shortened by 0 bases and J by 4 bases, with 4 bases between the two germline ends. The germline V gene has CDR1 SEHNR and CDR2 FQNEAQ (reference sequence). CDR3 length: 13 amino acids. As DNA, the CDR3 is TGTGCCAGCAGCTTAGCCTTGAATCAGCCCCAGCATTTT. Encoded protein: CASSLALNQPQHF.

This clone appeared many times. The chain joins TRBV7-9 to TRBJ2-2, with D maybe TRBD1 (5 bases). The length of the CDR3 is 15 residues. Germline V gene lookup returns CDR1 SEHNR and CDR2 FQNEAQ (reference sequence). V gave up 8 bases and J gave up 0 bases, with 13 bases separating them. CDR3 residues: CASRRQIANTGELFF. The CDR3 coding sequence is TGTGCCAGCCGGAGACAGATCGCGAACACCGGGGAGCTGTTTTTT.

This clone was recorded at least ten times. At one of its ends the junction is not consistent with the germline gene, which may arise from a read error. The chain joins TRBV7-7 to TRBJ2-5; TRBD2 aligns across 8 bases. CDR3 length: 15 amino acids. The germline V gene encodes CDR1 SSHAT and CDR2 FNYEAQ (reference sequence). The CDR3 here is CASSLDGGAFETQYF. The CDR3 DNA reads as TGTGCTAGCAGCTTAGACGGGGGGGCTTTCGAGACCCAGTACTTC.

The gene calls are TRBV30 and TRBJ2-1, with TRBD2 identical over 7 bases. CDR3 size: 14 residues. Losses at the gene ends were 0 bases for V and 6 bases for J; bases not matched to a gene: 5. The V gene's germline CDR1 is GTSNPN and CDR2 SVGIG (reference sequence). CDR3 in amino acids: CAWSVSGLVNEQFF. The CDR3 bases are TGTGCCTGGAGTGTTAGCGGGTTAGTCAATGAGCAGTTCTTC.

The chain is built from TRBV10-3 and TRBJ2-2, with D perhaps matching TRBD2 (5 bases). CDR1 ENHRY and CDR2 SYGVKD come from the germline V gene. CDR3 length: 15 amino acids. The V gene lost 11 bases and the J gene lost 3 bases, with 19 bases spanning the gap. The CDR3 spells CAVPPGNPDTGELFF. The CDR3 region has the DNA TGTGCCGTCCCGCCGGGGAATCCGGACACCGGGGAGCTGTTTTTT.

This clone was counted at least ten times. This chain joins TRBV2 and TRBJ2-4; TRBD2 agrees at 10 bases. The CDR3 loop spans 15 amino acids. CDR1 and CDR2 (germline): SNHLY, FYNNEI. Trimming at V came to 5 bases and at J to 8 bases, leaving 9 bases not matched to a gene. CDR3 bases: TGTGCCAGCAGTCCTAGCGGGAGACGTGAAGACATTCAGTACTTC. Protein product: CASSPSGRREDIQYF.

This clone was seen at least ten times. The V gene is TRBV4-1, the J gene TRBJ2-2; D perhaps matches TRBD2 (5 bases). Germline V CDR1 and CDR2: MGHRA, YSYEKL. The CDR3 is made up of 18 amino acids. Deletions cut 0 bases from V and 1 base from J, with 15 bases between. CDR3 sequence: CASSQDLVGVMNTGELFF. The CDR3 bases are TGCGCCAGCAGCCAAGATCTAGTCGGGGTGATGAACACCGGGGAGCTGTTTTTT.

This clone was detected a few times. This sequence joins TRBV29-1 and TRBJ1-2; TRBD1 matches 7 bases. J lost 5 bases, V lost 5 bases, and 8 bases had no gene match. This CDR3 is built from 13 residues. Germline-derived CDR1 and CDR2 are SQVTM and ANQGSEA. This chain's CDR3 is CSVIKTGDYGYTF. CDR3 nucleotides: TGCAGCGTTATAAAAACAGGGGATTATGGCTACACCTTC.

At least ten counts were recorded for this clone. The genes are TRBV28 and TRBJ1-6; 9 nucleotides match TRBD1. J gave up 7 bases and V 8 bases, and 12 bases lay outside the gene matches. This CDR3 is 16 amino acids long. From germline, CDR1 is MDHEN and CDR2 SYDVKM. CDR3 coding DNA: TGTGCCAGCGGGGCCCCCATAGGGACAGGGAATTCACCCCTCCACTTT. Protein product: CASGAPIGTGNSPLHF. Filled out from reference TRBV28 and TRBJ1-6, the complete variable domain reads DVKVTQSSRYLVKRTGEKVFLECVQDMDHENMFWYRQDPGLGLRLIYFSYDVKMKEKGDIPEGYSVSREKKERFSLILESASTNQTSMYLCASGAPIGTGNSPLHFGNGTRLTVT.

This clone came up many times. V is TRBV27 and J is TRBJ1-2, with D uncertain. Per the germline V gene, CDR1 is MNHEY and CDR2 is SMNVEV (reference sequence). Trimming shortened V by 2 bases and J by 4 bases, and 11 bases separated the two germline ends. The CDR3 covers 14 residues. This CDR3 reads CASSLRAGIYGYTF. The DNA of the CDR3 is TGTGCCAGCAGTTTACGGGCGGGGATCTATGGCTACACCTTC.

At least ten counts were recorded for this clone. The chain employs TRBV5-1 and TRBJ1-1, with a possible D match to TRBD1 (5 bases). Germline V lookup: CDR1 SGHRS, CDR2 YFSETQ. The CDR3 runs 14 residues. Trimming left V 5 bases short and J 1 base short, with 12 bases between. CDR3 bases: TGCGCCAGCAGGGGGCGCGTCGGGAACACTGAAGCTTTCTTT. Amino acid sequence: CASRGRVGNTEAFF.

This clone was seen at least ten times. In DNA form, the CDR3 reads TGTGCCAGCAGGCCGGACAGGGGGACGCCTGAAGCTTTCTTT. Encoded protein: CASRPDRGTPEAFF. J is TRBJ1-1 and V is TRBV6-5; 10 bases are shared with TRBD1. Germline values: CDR1 MNHEY, CDR2 SVGAGI. The CDR3 extends over 14 amino acids. V was clipped by 6 bases and J by 6 bases; unmatched bases: 7.

This clone was seen at least ten times. This chain uses TRBV4-1 with TRBJ1-6; D not resolved. CDR1 MGHRA and CDR2 YSYEKL come from the germline V gene. Trimming left V 4 bases short and J 8 bases short, with 9 bases between. The CDR3 has 13 amino acids. The CDR3 bases are TGCGCCAGCAGCCCGGCGGTGGATTCACCCCTCCACTTT. Amino acid sequence: CASSPAVDSPLHF.

This sequence joins TRBV28 and TRBJ2-3, with TRBD2 as a possible D gene (5 bases). The V and J ends lost 5 bases and 7 bases respectively, with 13 bases between them. The germline V gene has CDR1 MDHEN and CDR2 SYDVKM. The CDR3 totals 13 residues. The CDR3 region is CASSELPGYTQYF. CDR3 DNA sequence: TGTGCCAGCAGTGAACTACCGGGGTATACGCAGTATTTT.

This clone was picked up many times. This chain joins TRBV4-1 and TRBJ2-5; 7 positions match TRBD2. CDR3 length equals 18 residues. Looked up from germline, CDR1 is MGHRA and CDR2 is YSYEKL. V trimming: 1 base; J trimming: 5 bases; junction bases outside the gene matches: 16. Here the CDR3 DNA reads TGCGCCAGCAGCCAAGCCCGTCCTACAGTGGGAGGGTGGGAGACCCAGTACTTC. It encodes CASSQARPTVGGWETQYF.

This clone came up many times. This chain joins TRBV4-3 and TRBJ2-2; the D gene is possibly TRBD2 (5 bases). Between the trimmed V and J ends, which lost 4 bases and 2 bases, there was a span of 11 bases. This CDR3 has 15 amino acids. Germline assignment: CDR1 LGHNA and CDR2 YSLEER. Here the CDR3 reads CASSLEAPNTGELFF. The CDR3, as DNA: TGCGCCAGCAGCCTGGAGGCCCCTAACACCGGGGAGCTGTTTTTT.

This chain joins TRBV7-6 and TRBJ2-3; TRBD1 aligns across 8 bases. This CDR3 is built from 14 residues. V dropped 5 bases and J dropped 4; count of bases not matched to a gene: 5. The germline V gene has CDR1 SGHVS and CDR2 FNYEAQ. CDR3 sequence: CASSKMGQADTQYF. CDR3 bases: TGTGCCAGCAGCAAAATGGGACAGGCAGATACGCAGTATTTT.

This clone was recorded at least ten times. The chain joins TRBV2 to TRBJ2-1, with 8 nucleotides matching TRBD1. CDR3 length equals 13 residues. Looked up from germline, CDR1 is SNHLY and CDR2 is FYNNEI. V shed 6 bases and J 6 bases; nucleotides not matched to a gene: 4. CDR3 coding DNA: TGTGCCAGCAGGCAGGGGGCTTCCAATGAGCAGTTCTTC. Protein product: CASRQGASNEQFF.

This chain uses TRBV4-1 with TRBJ2-2; 15 bases map to TRBD2. Germline V gene lookup returns CDR1 MGHRA and CDR2 YSYEKL. V shed 4 bases and J 0 bases; nucleotides not matched to a gene: 12. This CDR3 spans 21 amino acids. CDR3 loop: CASSRRPGLAGGGTNTGELFF. The CDR3 DNA follows: TGCGCCAGCAGCCGCCGACCGGGACTAGCGGGGGGCGGCACGAACACCGGGGAGCTGTTTTTT.

This clone was seen at least ten times. The rearrangement joins TRBV5-4 to TRBJ2-5, with 10 bases identical to TRBD1. Trimming took 4 bases from V and 3 from J; bases not matched to a gene: 3. Germline V lookup: CDR1 SGHNT, CDR2 YYREEE (reference sequence). This CDR3 spans 14 amino acids. The CDR3 sequence is CASSHGTGEETQYF. CDR3 sequence (DNA): TGTGCCAGCAGCCACGGGACAGGGGAAGAGACCCAGTACTTC.